The 11 T cell receptor beta chains listed next were all sequenced from one sample in a study of cytomegalovirus exposure and HLA in healthy donors. With 60 Vbeta and 13 Jbeta primers, the PCR was carried out. Clones were read by immunoSEQ multiplex PCR, and TCRdb kept only the in-frame ones, dropping some. The sample yields roughly 90,000 clones, around 79% seen once. The sample consisted of PBMCs. All receptors come from a woman between 40 and 55 years old in good health and CMV-seropositive.

Concerning this clone: Mismatch with germline at one junction end may stem from a read error. V usage is TRBV18 and J usage is TRBJ2-7, with 7 bases matching TRBD2. The CDR3 covers 16 residues. Germline values: CDR1 KGHSH, CDR2 LQKENI. DNA for the CDR3: TGTGTCAGCTCACCACAATTGCTAGCGGAAACCTACGAGCAGTACTTC. This encodes CVSSPQLLAETYEQYF.

This chain links TRBV6-1 with TRBJ2-5; possibly TRBD1 for D (6 bases). The V end was cut by 6 bases, the J end by 2 bases, with 16 bases between. From germline, CDR1 is MNHNS and CDR2 SASEGT. The CDR3 spans 15 residues. Here the CDR3 DNA reads TGTGCCAGCAGCCCCCCCCAGGGACAACAAGAGACCCAGTACTTC. Encoded protein: CASSPPQGQQETQYF.

The V gene is TRBV9, the J gene TRBJ1-2; D uncertain. CDR1 SGDLS and CDR2 YYNGEE come from the germline V gene. The V and J ends lost 3 bases and 7 bases respectively, with 22 bases between them. There are 16 residues in the CDR3. In DNA form, the CDR3 reads TGTGCCAGCAGCGGCCTCCGATCGGGGTATGGAAGTGGCTACACCTTC. Translated: CASSGLRSGYGSGYTF.

V usage is TRBV19 and J usage is TRBJ1-1; no firm D call. The ends were cut back, 8 bases at V and 5 bases at J, with 15 bases in the middle. Looked up from germline, CDR1 is LNHDA and CDR2 is SQIVND (reference sequence). The CDR3 contains 13 residues. The CDR3, as DNA: TGTGCCAGTTGTCGTTCCGGTTGGACTGAAGCTTTCTTT. Protein product: CASCRSGWTEAFF.

V usage is TRBV2 and J usage is TRBJ2-7, with D perhaps TRBD1 (6 bases). This CDR3 comprises 15 residues. The germline V gene encodes CDR1 SNHLY and CDR2 FYNNEI. V was shortened by 6 bases and J by 2 bases, with 17 bases between the two germline ends. The CDR3 sequence is CASSLDRDRTYEQYF. Here the CDR3 DNA reads TGTGCCAGCAGCCTGGACAGAGATCGTACCTACGAGCAGTACTTC.

The CDR3 reads CASSMQGSGNTIYF. As DNA, the CDR3 is TGTGCCAGTAGTATGCAGGGGTCGGGGAACACCATATATTTT. The chain uses TRBV19 and TRBJ1-3, with D maybe TRBD1 (6 bases). The CDR3 runs 14 residues. Germline CDR1 is LNHDA and CDR2 is SQIVND (reference sequence). The ends were cut back, 3 bases at V and 7 bases at J, with 13 bases in the middle.

The chain is built from TRBV1 and TRBJ2-7; the DNA was not used to check the table's D call, TRBD1. TRBV1 is a known pseudogene. This CDR3 is built from 15 residues. The CDR3 loop reads CTSSQDLGTVYEQYF. The CDR3 coding sequence is TGCACCAGCAGCCAAGATCTGGGCACCGTCTACGAGCAGTACTTC.

This clone occurred once. The J gene is TRBJ2-2, the V gene TRBV5-4; D gene unclear. Germline CDR1 is SGHNT and CDR2 is YYREEE (reference sequence). There are 15 residues in the CDR3. V was clipped by 1 base and J by 4 bases, with 11 bases between them. Here the CDR3 DNA reads TGTGCCAGCAGCTTGACAGTCCTGGGCACCGGGGAGCTGTTTTTT. This codes for CASSLTVLGTGELFF.

The chain employs TRBV30 and TRBJ2-7, with D possibly TRBD2 on 6 matching bases. The germline V gene encodes CDR1 GTSNPN and CDR2 SVGIG (reference sequence). V was shortened by 2 bases and J by 4 bases, with 12 bases between the two germline ends. The CDR3 is made up of 13 amino acids. In DNA form, the CDR3 reads TGTGCCTGGAGTATCGGGAGTTTGTACGAGCAGTACTTC. It yields the protein CAWSIGSLYEQYF.

This chain joins TRBV7-2 and TRBJ2-1, with TRBD2 matching 13 bases. Trimming took 4 bases from V and 8 from J; bases not matched to a gene: 5. CDR3 length: 15 residues. CDR1 is SGHTA and CDR2 is FQGNSA in the germline V gene. The CDR3 sequence: CASSSTSGRAHEQFF. CDR3 sequence (DNA): TGTGCCAGCAGCTCTACTAGCGGGAGGGCCCATGAGCAGTTCTTC.

The chain uses TRBV14 and TRBJ2-1, with D possibly TRBD2 on 6 matching bases. Trimming shortened V by 7 bases and J by 2 bases, and 12 bases separated the two germline ends. This CDR3 region has 14 residues. Germline V gives CDR1 SGHDN, CDR2 FVKESK. Here the CDR3 DNA reads TGTGCCAGCAAGGGCGGGACGCCCTACAATGAGCAGTTCTTC. Translation: CASKGGTPYNEQFF. The whole variable domain, remainder taken from reference TRBV14 and TRBJ2-1, is EAGVTQFPSHSVIEKGQTVTLRCDPISGHDNLYWYRRVMGKEIKFLLHFVKESKQDESGMPNNRFLAERTGGTYSTLKVQPAELEDSGVYFCASKGGTPYNEQFFGPGTRLTVL.